This T cell receptor (beta chain) came from a study of OX40 agonist ivuxolimab in advanced cancers. Produced via immunoSEQ multiplex PCR; TCRdb's table is partial and in-frame only. The table lists about 40,000 clones, roughly 82% of them singletons. The CDR3 is 15 residues long. Germline V gene data show CDR1 as SGDLS and CDR2 as YYNGEE. Trimming cost V 1 base and J 1 base, with 9 bases left between them. Overall study results and limits: At 0.1-3.0 mg/kg, partial responders had clonal expansion among the lowest observed.

This clone has just one count. Its matching antigen is unknown. The chain links TRBV9 to TRBJ2-1; no reliable D call. This sequence was found in an adult with an advanced solid tumor such as melanoma, head and neck, liver or kidney cancer. The sample in question was CD4+ or CD8+ T cells sorted from blood, obtained in a trial of the OX40 agonist ivuxolimab. The CDR3 sequence is CASSVMTTSYNEQFF. CDR3 bases: TGTGCCAGCAGCGTAATGACAACGTCCTACAATGAGCAGTTCTTC.